This T cell receptor beta chain was observed in a study of T cells in Graves' hyperthyroidism and ophthalmopathy. About the research overall: Initial diagnosis, before any treatment, was when peripheral blood was collected. General observations from the study: Appearing also in blood were most of the thyroid clonotypes expanded above 0.001. The model made its ophthalmopathy prediction, and onset followed a median approximately 6 months later.

Graves' hyperthyroidism qualified as stable when ophthalmopathy did not progress within 18 months. TCR beta CDR3 regions were amplified from RNA transcripts. The TCR CDR3 was amplified in a first-round RT-PCR using the HTBI primer set. TCRdb re-derived calls from the multiplex PCR reads in MiXCR, one entry per CDR3 protein. Of about 560,000 distinct CDR3 sequences in the sample, approximately 15% were seen once. The germline V gene has CDR1 MNHNS and CDR2 SASEGT. The CDR3 consists of 13 residues. V dropped 3 bases and J dropped 5; count of bases not matched to a gene: 3. Ten or more counts support this clonotype. Its matching antigen is unknown.

The specimen sequenced was blood. The rearrangement joins TRBV6-1 to TRBJ2-5, with 7 positions matching TRBD2. The sequence came from a woman in her 30s with Graves' hyperthyroidism. CDR3 coding DNA: TGTGCCAGCAGTGAGCGGGGGTCCGAGACCCAGTACTTC. Residues: CASSERGSETQYF.